This TCR beta chain came from a study of T cells in Graves' hyperthyroidism and ophthalmopathy. RNA transcripts provided the source from which TCR beta CDR3 regions were amplified. When the TCR CDR3 underwent first-round RT-PCR, the HTBI primer set was used. One entry per CDR3 protein results from TCRdb running MiXCR on the multiplex PCR reads. The table shows around 250,000 distinct CDR3 sequences, with over 20% occurring only once. Researchers barred patients who had uncontrolled infection, other autoimmune disease, pregnancy or lactation. Each diagnosis was grounded in clinical symptoms, serum thyroxine and TRAb, thyroid ultrasound, and orbital computed tomography. PBMCs were sourced from approximately 9 ml fresh peripheral blood. Study-wide findings and caveats: Blood shared most expanded thyroid clonotypes above 0.001.

Concerning this clonotype: Its specificity is unknown.

The TCR was taken from a woman aged 40-49 years with Graves' ophthalmopathy. The sample consisted of blood.

This chain's CDR3 is CASSLTGNYGYTF. The DNA of the CDR3 is TGCGCCAGCAGTCTTACGGGGAACTATGGCTACACCTTC. The chain couples TRBV4-1 to TRBJ1-2, with no clear D. Deletions cut 6 bases from V and 2 bases from J, with 10 bases between. Germline CDR1 MGHRA, CDR2 YSYEKL. The length of the CDR3 is 13 residues.